This T cell receptor (beta chain) was documented in a study of CD8 T cells in Susac syndrome. FACS enriched CD8+ TEMRA cells, while bulk CD8+ and CD4+ were negatively isolated. This CDR3 is built from 14 residues. Deletions cut 6 bases from V and 2 bases from J, with 17 bases between. CDR1 is DFQATT, CDR2 SNEGSKA, per germline (reference sequence). An amount of RNA that ranged from roughly 0.5 to 1 ug was reverse transcribed with random hexamers. TCRdb re-called the immunoSEQ multiplex PCR reads with MiXCR, one entry per CDR3 protein. This sample has around 190,000 distinct CDR3 sequences, with about 93% found just once.

The receptor comes from a human donor in good health. Sequenced input: CD4+ T cells from PBMCs. The V and J genes are TRBV20-1 and TRBJ2-7, with D possibly called TRBD1 or TRBD2 (5 bases each). In nucleotides, the CDR3 is TGCAGTGCGCAAAATTCTGGGGGTACCTACGAGCAGTACTTC. Its protein product is CSAQNSGGTYEQYF.